This TCR beta chain was documented in a study of T-cell memory formation after mild COVID-19. Study in general: In these data, TCR clusters were largely donor specific.

Constant-segment primers and 5'RACE yielded cDNA libraries for TCR alpha and TCR beta, each carrying sample barcodes and UMIs. One entry per CDR3 protein results from TCRdb running MiXCR on the 5' RACE reads. The profile shows some 450,000 distinct CDR3 sequences, approximately 19% of them singletons. There are a few counts of this clonotype. Its antigen is unidentified. Germline V gene sequence: CDR1 SGHKS, CDR2 YYEKEE (reference sequence). With 1 base removed from V and 0 bases from J, the gap between germline ends came to 7 bases. CDR3 size: 14 residues. Whole-study findings and limits: Clones that contracted from day 15 to 85 were balanced CD4/CD8, while later expanders leaned CD4+. Some clones that responded turned up in pre-infection memory, which suggests that cross-reactive memory joined in.

This receptor was obtained from a man aged 18 to 35 who had mild COVID-19 (a few samples of this study predate the infection). Cell type and time point are not known. The sample taken for sequencing was PBMCs or a T cell subset sorted from them (not recorded which). The genes are TRBV5-5 and TRBJ1-1; unclear D gene. The CDR3 bases are TGTGCCAGCAGCTTGTCAGATATGAACACTGAAGCTTTCTTT. Translating gives CASSLSDMNTEAFF. The variable domain in full, completed from reference TRBV5-5 and TRBJ1-1, reads DAGVTQSPTHLIKTRGQQVTLRCSPISGHKSVSWYQQVLGQGPQFIFQYYEKEERGRGNFPDRFSARQFPNYSSELNVNALLLGDSALYLCASSLSDMNTEAFFGQGTRLTVV.